The 23 T cell receptor beta chains given below trace back to one sample, sequenced in a study of beta chain features in type 1 diabetes. Study-level findings and limits: There was a moderate but significant shortening of TCRB CDR3s in all four CD4+ subsets of Type 1 diabetes patients.

No antigen has been identified for these receptors. Of the isolated RNA, all was reverse transcribed, and so the sequenced material was expressed TCRB transcripts. Data came from immunoSEQ multiplex PCR; TCRdb stores just in-frame clones and leaves some out. The sample yields 600,000 or so clones, around an eighth seen once. The source material was naive CD4+ T cells from blood. These receptors all come from a man aged 25-45 years with type 1 diabetes.

This clone was seen more than once but under ten times. In this CDR3 the conserved last residue, phenylalanine or tryptophan, is missing, so a read error is likely. No DNA is shown, since the ends of the CDR3 on it are uncertain; the CDR3 is the one TCRdb lists. The V and J genes are TRBV28 and TRBJ2-7; the D call of TRBD1 is as the table states it, not checked on the DNA. Germline values: CDR1 MDHEN, CDR2 SYDVKM. The CDR3 is 11 residues long, ends included. The CDR3 spells CASGAGDPHFI.

This chain joins TRBV15 and TRBJ1-1, with TRBD1 matching 8 bases. The J segment lost 8 bases and the V segment lost 0 bases, leaving 5 bases of the junction unmatched. The germline V gene has CDR1 LNHNV and CDR2 YYDKDF (reference sequence). This CDR3 comprises 14 residues. The CDR3 sequence: CATSRDPRQGEAFF. The CDR3, as DNA: TGTGCCACCAGCAGAGATCCCCGACAGGGGGAAGCTTTCTTT.

The genes are TRBV4-3 and TRBJ1-2, with D possibly being TRBD1 (5 bases). V lost 0 bases, J lost 4 bases, and 18 bases lay in between. The CDR3 covers 17 residues. Germline CDR1 LGHNA, CDR2 YSLEER. CDR3 nucleotides: TGCGCCAGCAGCCAAGAGGGTTCCGGGGCGGTTCCCTATGGCTACACCTTC. Protein: CASSQEGSGAVPYGYTF.

V usage is TRBV25-1 and J usage is TRBJ2-1; no clear D gene. Germline CDR1 reads MGHDK; CDR2 reads SYGVNS. The V end lost 5 bases, the J end lost 2 bases, and 13 bases lay between the germline ends. The CDR3 totals 15 residues. CDR3 in amino acids: CASSLPSEPYNEQFF. In nucleotides, the CDR3 is TGTGCCAGCAGTCTTCCTAGTGAGCCCTACAATGAGCAGTTCTTC. The full variable domain, completed using reference TRBV25-1 and TRBJ2-1, is EADIYQTPRYLVIGTGKKITLECSQTMGHDKMYWYQQDPGMELHLIHYSYGVNSTEKGDLSSESTVSRIRTEHFPLTLESARPSHTSQYLCASSLPSEPYNEQFFGPGTRLTVL.

This clone was counted between two and nine times. The chain employs TRBV25-1 and TRBJ2-2, with D uncertain. Trimming pared 2 bases from V and 3 bases from J, leaving 10 bases between. The CDR3 runs to 15 residues. Per germline, CDR1 MGHDK and CDR2 SYGVNS. The CDR3 spells CASSENKGYTGELFF. Written as DNA, the CDR3 is TGTGCCAGCAGTGAAAATAAGGGATACACCGGGGAGCTGTTTTTT.

The chain has TRBV28 and TRBJ2-1; 8 bases fit TRBD1. V trimming: 6 bases; J trimming: 13 bases; junction bases outside the gene matches: 5. Germline loops: CDR1 MDHEN, CDR2 SYDVKM. CDR3 length: 11 residues. The CDR3 DNA sequence: TGTGCCAGCAGGTCCGGGACAGGTCAGTTCTTC. It translates to CASRSGTGQFF.

This rearrangement joins TRBV29-1 to TRBJ2-7; tentative D call: TRBD2 (7 bases). V gave up 5 bases and J gave up 4 bases, with 12 bases separating them. Germline V gene sequence: CDR1 SQVTM, CDR2 ANQGSEA. This CDR3 has 12 residues. In DNA form, the CDR3 reads TGCAGCGTTTCCGCGGGGGCTTACGAGCAGTACTTC. Its translation is CSVSAGAYEQYF.

This clone turned up a few times. V is TRBV18 and J is TRBJ2-2, with no clear D. This CDR3 is 11 amino acids long. Germline V CDR1 and CDR2: KGHSH, LQKENI. The V end lost 6 bases, the J end lost 5 bases, and 4 bases lay between the germline ends. The CDR3: CASSQTGELFF. The CDR3, as DNA: TGTGCCAGCTCGCAAACCGGGGAGCTGTTTTTT.

This sequence joins TRBV25-1 and TRBJ1-3, with D unresolved. The germline CDR1 and CDR2 sequences are MGHDK and SYGVNS. V was clipped by 0 bases and J by 0 bases, with 6 bases between them. The CDR3 loop spans 15 amino acids. This CDR3 is CASSEYGRSGNTIYF. CDR3 nucleotide sequence: TGTGCCAGCAGTGAATATGGACGCTCTGGAAACACCATATATTTT.

This chain uses TRBV7-9 with TRBJ2-5; D gene unclear. V lost 3 bases to trimming and J lost 3 bases, with 11 bases between them. This CDR3 has 14 residues. Germline values: CDR1 SEHNR, CDR2 FQNEAQ (reference sequence). The CDR3 region is CASSFGLIKETQYF. Here the CDR3 DNA reads TGTGCCAGCAGCTTTGGTCTCATCAAAGAGACCCAGTACTTC.

The V and J genes are TRBV4-3 and TRBJ2-3; D uncertain. V lost 0 bases and J 2 bases, leaving 18 bases between the germline ends. This CDR3 is built from 18 residues. Germline lookup yields CDR1 LGHNA and CDR2 YSLEER. The CDR3 loop is CASSQDHGQRSYTDTQYF. CDR3 nucleotide sequence: TGCGCCAGCAGCCAAGATCATGGGCAGCGATCTTACACAGATACGCAGTATTTT.

CDR3 residues: CASSVAPGGKETQYF. CDR3 nucleotides: TGTGCCAGCAGCGTAGCTCCGGGGGGCAAGGAGACCCAGTACTTC. This chain joins TRBV9 and TRBJ2-5; weak D call: TRBD2 (7 bases). The CDR3 has 15 residues. The V and J ends lost 0 bases and 5 bases respectively, with 14 bases between them. Germline V gives CDR1 SGDLS, CDR2 YYNGEE.

The chain uses TRBV29-1 and TRBJ2-7; 10 bases agree with TRBD1. The CDR3 loop spans 13 amino acids. Germline-derived CDR1 and CDR2 are SQVTM and ANQGSEA. Trimming at V came to 7 bases and at J to 3 bases, leaving 6 bases not matched to a gene. CDR3 nucleotides: TGCAGCGGCCTTCGGGACAGGGGCTACGAGCAGTACTTC. This encodes CSGLRDRGYEQYF.

This chain links TRBV25-1 with TRBJ1-4; 7 bases line up with TRBD1. From germline, CDR1 is MGHDK and CDR2 SYGVNS. V was clipped by 2 bases and J by 12 bases; unmatched bases: 6. This CDR3 has 13 amino acids. CDR3 coding DNA: TGTGCCAGCAGTGAACCAGGGACAGTTGAACTGTTTTTT. This codes for CASSEPGTVELFF.

With regard to this clone: The sample carries other DNA sequences with the same CDR3. The CDR3 here is CASSSGADTQYF. As DNA, the CDR3 is TGTGCCAGCAGCTCCGGTGCAGATACGCAGTATTTT. V and J are TRBV7-2 and TRBJ2-3; D is uncertain. The CDR3 is 12 residues long. Trimming removed 4 bases at V and 4 bases at J, with 6 bases between. Germline V gene data show CDR1 as SGHTA and CDR2 as FQGNSA.

The J gene is TRBJ2-6, the V gene TRBV7-2; D is undetermined. Germline V CDR1 and CDR2: SGHTA, FQGNSA. This CDR3 is 14 amino acids long. Trimming took 5 bases from V and 8 from J, leaving 13 bases between them. The CDR3 protein is CASSVHRATNVLTF. DNA of the CDR3: TGTGCCAGCAGCGTGCACCGGGCGACCAACGTCCTGACTTTC.

The chain links TRBV5-6 to TRBJ2-6; 8 bases line up with TRBD1. Unmatched junction bases numbered 4, after V lost 0 bases and J lost 2 bases. The germline V gene has CDR1 SGHDT and CDR2 YYEEEE. This CDR3 region has 17 residues. CDR3 DNA sequence: TGTGCCAGCAGCTTGGTTCAGGGGGCCACTGGGGCCAACGTCCTGACTTTC. Translated: CASSLVQGATGANVLTF.

V and J are TRBV5-1 and TRBJ2-3; D is unclear. There are 11 residues in the CDR3. The germline CDR1 and CDR2 sequences are SGHRS and YFSETQ. V lost 1 base and J 6 bases, leaving 3 bases between the germline ends. CDR3: CASSLSDTQYF. CDR3 coding DNA: TGCGCCAGCAGCTTGTCTGATACGCAGTATTTT. The full variable domain, in which reference TRBV5-1 and TRBJ2-3 provide the parts outside the CDR3, is KAGVTQTPRYLIKTRGQQVTLSCSPISGHRSVSWYQQTPGQGLQFLFEYFSETQRNKGNFPGRFSGRQFSNSRSEMNVSTLELGDSALYLCASSLSDTQYFGPGTRLTVL.

The genes are TRBV9 and TRBJ1-3, with D perhaps TRBD1 (5 bases). CDR3 size: 15 residues. In germline, CDR1 is SGDLS, CDR2 YYNGEE. The germline V and J ends were trimmed by 6 bases and 0 bases, with 13 bases remaining between them. CDR3 nucleotides: TGTGCCAGCACCCCAGGACAAGACTCTGGAAACACCATATATTTT. Residues: CASTPGQDSGNTIYF.

The V and J genes are TRBV10-2 and TRBJ2-7; TRBD1 or TRBD2 may be the D gene (5 bases each). The CDR3 extends over 14 amino acids. V lost 1 base, J lost 6 bases, and 13 bases lay in between. Germline CDR1 WSHSY, CDR2 SAAADI. The CDR3: CASSEWDDWGEQYF. The CDR3, as DNA: TGCGCCAGCAGTGAGTGGGACGATTGGGGCGAGCAGTACTTC.

This clone showed up just a few times. The chain employs TRBV18 and TRBJ2-3; D is possibly TRBD2 (7 bases). The CDR3 consists of 16 residues. V lost 4 bases and J lost 2, with 16 bases in between. Per germline, CDR1 KGHSH and CDR2 LQKENI. The DNA for the CDR3 is TGTGCCAGCTCACAGGCCGGGGGGCCGCTCACAGATACGCAGTATTTT. Its translation is CASSQAGGPLTDTQYF.

This clone was detected only a few times. Here the CDR3 reads CASSLVGTPHSYNEQFF. CDR3 DNA: TGTGCCAGCAGCTTGGTCGGGACCCCCCACTCCTACAATGAGCAGTTCTTC. The chain employs TRBV7-9 and TRBJ2-1; D is perhaps TRBD1 or TRBD2 (5 bases each). CDR3 length equals 17 residues. Trimming took off 3 bases at V and 0 bases at J, with 15 bases between the two ends. Germline assignment: CDR1 SEHNR and CDR2 FQNEAQ (reference sequence). The variable domain in full, completed from reference TRBV7-9 and TRBJ2-1, reads DTGVSQNPRHKITKRGQNVTFRCDPISEHNRLYWYRQTLGQGPEFLTYFQNEAQLEKSRLLSDRFSAERPKGSFSTLEIQRTEQGDSAMYLCASSLVGTPHSYNEQFFGPGTRLTVL.

This clone was seen a few times. The rearrangement links TRBV4-2 to TRBJ2-7; TRBD2 might be the D (5 bases). Germline V gives CDR1 LGHNA, CDR2 YNFKEQ. This CDR3 is 15 amino acids long. The germline V and J ends were trimmed by 4 bases and 2 bases, with 15 bases remaining between them. The CDR3 DNA reads TGTGCCAGCAGCCGCGAAGCGGCGCGTCCCTACGAGCAGTACTTC. Translated, it gives CASSREAARPYEQYF.